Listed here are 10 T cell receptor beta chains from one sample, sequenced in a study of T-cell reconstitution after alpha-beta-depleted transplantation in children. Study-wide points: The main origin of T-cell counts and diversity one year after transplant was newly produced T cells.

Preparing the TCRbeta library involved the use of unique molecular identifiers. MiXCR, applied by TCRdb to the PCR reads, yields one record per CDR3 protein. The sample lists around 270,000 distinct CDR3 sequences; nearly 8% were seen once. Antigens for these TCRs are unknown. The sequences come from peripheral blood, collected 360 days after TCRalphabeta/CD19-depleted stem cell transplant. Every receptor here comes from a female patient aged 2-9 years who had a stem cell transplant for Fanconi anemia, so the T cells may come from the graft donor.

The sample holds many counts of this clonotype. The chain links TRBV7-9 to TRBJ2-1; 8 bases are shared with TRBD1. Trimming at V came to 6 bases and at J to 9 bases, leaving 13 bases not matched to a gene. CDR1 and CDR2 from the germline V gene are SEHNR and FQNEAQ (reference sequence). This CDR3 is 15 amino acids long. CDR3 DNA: TGTGCCAGCAGAACCACAAGGACAGGGAAGGGTGAGCAGTTCTTC. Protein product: CASRTTRTGKGEQFF.

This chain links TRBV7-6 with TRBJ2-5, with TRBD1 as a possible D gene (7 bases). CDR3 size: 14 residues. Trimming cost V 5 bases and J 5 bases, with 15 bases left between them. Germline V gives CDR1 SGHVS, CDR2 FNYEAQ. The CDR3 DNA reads TGTGCCAGCAGCCCAGGGGGGATTTGGGAGACCCAGTACTTC. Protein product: CASSPGGIWETQYF. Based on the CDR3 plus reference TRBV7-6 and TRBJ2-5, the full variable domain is GAGVSQSPRYKVTKRGQDVALRCDPISGHVSLYWYRQALGQGPEFLTYFNYEAQQDKSGLPNDRFSAERPEGSISTLTIQRTEQRDSAMYRCASSPGGIWETQYFGPGTRLLVL.

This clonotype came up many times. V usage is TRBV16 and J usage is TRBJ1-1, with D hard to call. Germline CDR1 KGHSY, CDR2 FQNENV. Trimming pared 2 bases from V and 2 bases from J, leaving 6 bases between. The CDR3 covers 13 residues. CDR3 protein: CASSQGSNTEAFF. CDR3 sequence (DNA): TGTGCCAGCAGCCAAGGGTCCAACACTGAAGCTTTCTTT. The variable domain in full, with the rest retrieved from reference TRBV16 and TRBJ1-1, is GEEVAQTPKHLVRGEGQKAKLYCAPIKGHSYVFWYQQVLKNEFKFLISFQNENVFDETGMPKERFSAKCLPNSPCSLEIQATKLEDSAVYFCASSQGSNTEAFFGQGTRLTVV.

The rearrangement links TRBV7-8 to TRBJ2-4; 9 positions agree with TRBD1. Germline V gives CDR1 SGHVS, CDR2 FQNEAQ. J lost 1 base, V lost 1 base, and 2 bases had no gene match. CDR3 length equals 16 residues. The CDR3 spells CASSLGTGDAKNIQYF. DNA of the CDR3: TGTGCCAGCAGCTTAGGGACAGGGGATGCCAAAAACATTCAGTACTTC.

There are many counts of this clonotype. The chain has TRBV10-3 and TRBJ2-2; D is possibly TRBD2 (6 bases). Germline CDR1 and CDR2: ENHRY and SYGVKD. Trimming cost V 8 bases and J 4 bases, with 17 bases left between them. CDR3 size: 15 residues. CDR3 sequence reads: CAIRGTEGFTGELFF. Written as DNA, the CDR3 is TGTGCCATCCGCGGGACGGAGGGCTTCACCGGGGAGCTGTTTTTT.

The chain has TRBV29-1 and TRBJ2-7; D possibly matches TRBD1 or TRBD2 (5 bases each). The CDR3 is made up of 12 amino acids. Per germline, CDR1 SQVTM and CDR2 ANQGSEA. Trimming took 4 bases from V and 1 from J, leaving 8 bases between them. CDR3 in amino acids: CSVGDPSYEQYF. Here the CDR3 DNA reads TGCAGCGTTGGGGACCCATCCTACGAGCAGTACTTC.

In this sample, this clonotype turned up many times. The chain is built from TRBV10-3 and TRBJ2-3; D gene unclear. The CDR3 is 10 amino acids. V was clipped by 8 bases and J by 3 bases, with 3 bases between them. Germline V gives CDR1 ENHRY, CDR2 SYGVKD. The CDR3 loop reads CAIGTDTQYF. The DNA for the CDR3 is TGTGCCATCGGAACAGATACGCAGTATTTT.

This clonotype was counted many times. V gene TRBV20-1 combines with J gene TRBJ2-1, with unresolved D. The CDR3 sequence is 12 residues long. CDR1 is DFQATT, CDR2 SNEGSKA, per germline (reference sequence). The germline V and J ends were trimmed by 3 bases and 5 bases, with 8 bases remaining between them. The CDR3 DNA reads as TGCAGTGCTAGTAGGGCCCACAATGAGCAGTTCTTC. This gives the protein CSASRAHNEQFF.

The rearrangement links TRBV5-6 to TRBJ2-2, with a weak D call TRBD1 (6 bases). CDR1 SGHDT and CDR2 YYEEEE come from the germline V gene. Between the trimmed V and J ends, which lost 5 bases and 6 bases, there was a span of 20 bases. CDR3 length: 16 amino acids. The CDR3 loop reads CASRAPQGQYPGELFF. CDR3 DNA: TGTGCCAGCAGGGCCCCCCAGGGGCAATATCCCGGGGAGCTGTTTTTT.

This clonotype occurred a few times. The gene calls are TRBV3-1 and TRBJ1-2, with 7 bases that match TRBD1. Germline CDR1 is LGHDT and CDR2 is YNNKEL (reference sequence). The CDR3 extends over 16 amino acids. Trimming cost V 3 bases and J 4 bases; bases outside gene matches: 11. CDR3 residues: CASSHQDRAISYGYTF. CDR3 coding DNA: TGTGCCAGCAGCCACCAAGACAGGGCCATTTCCTATGGCTACACCTTC. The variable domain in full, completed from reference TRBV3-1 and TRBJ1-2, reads DTAVSQTPKYLVTQMGNDKSIKCEQNLGHDTMYWYKQDSKKFLKIMFSYNNKELIINETVPNRFSPKSPDKAHLNLHINSLELGDSAVYFCASSHQDRAISYGYTFGSGTRLTVV.